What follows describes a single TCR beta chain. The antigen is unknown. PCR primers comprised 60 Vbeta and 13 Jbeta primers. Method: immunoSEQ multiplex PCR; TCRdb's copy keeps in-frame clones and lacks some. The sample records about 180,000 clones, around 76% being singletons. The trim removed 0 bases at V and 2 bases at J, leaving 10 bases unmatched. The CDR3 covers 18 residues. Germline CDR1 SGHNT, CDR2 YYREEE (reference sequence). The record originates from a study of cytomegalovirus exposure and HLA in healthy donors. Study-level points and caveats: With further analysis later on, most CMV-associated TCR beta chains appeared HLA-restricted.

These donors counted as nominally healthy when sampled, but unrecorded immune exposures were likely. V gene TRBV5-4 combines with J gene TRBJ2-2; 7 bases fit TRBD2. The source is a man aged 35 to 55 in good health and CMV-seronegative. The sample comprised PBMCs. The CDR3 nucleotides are TGTGCCAGCAGCTTGGCCCGAGACGGGGGGATAAACACCGGGGAGCTGTTTTTT. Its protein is CASSLARDGGINTGELFF. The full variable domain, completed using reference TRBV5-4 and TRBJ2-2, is ETGVTQSPTHLIKTRGQQVTLRCSSQSGHNTVSWYQQALGQGPQFIFQYYREEENGRGNFPPRFSGLQFPNYSSELNVNALELDDSALYLCASSLARDGGINTGELFFGEGSRLTVL.